This entry is about one T cell receptor (beta chain). What it binds is not known. Coverage ceases 3 residues before the CDR3 finishes, and the germline J gene fills in the end. The trim removed 3 bases at V and 3 bases at J, leaving 3 bases unmatched. Germline V gene data show CDR1 as KGHSH and CDR2 as LQKENI. This CDR3 contains 14 residues. This sample is drawn from a study of T cell clonality in common variable immunodeficiency. The study's findings and limits: In common variable immunodeficiency, TCR beta chains reportedly carried fewer deletions and N-nucleotide insertions.

CVID and control samples used equivalent genomic DNA input. Data came from immunoSEQ multiplex PCR; TCRdb stores just in-frame clones and leaves some out. Listed for the sample are under 20,000 clones, none seen a single time. The source material was peripheral blood mononuclear cells. The V and J genes are TRBV18 and TRBJ2-3; 7 positions match TRBD2. The origin of this receptor is a human donor with common variable immunodeficiency. This CDR3 is CASSPASGTDTQYF. The sequenced part of the CDR3 DNA is TGTGCCAGCTCACCGGCTAGCGGAACAGATACG.